The clone carrying this TCR beta chain was observed many times. Time point described: before trial treatment. The germline V gene has CDR1 SGHDT and CDR2 YYEEEE. The CDR3 runs to 17 residues. V was cut by 4 bases and J by 4 bases, with 22 bases left in between. First-strand cDNA relied on TRAV- and TRBV-specific primers spanning alpha and beta chains. It was with a constant-region primer and a V-primer adapter that TCRs were amplified over roughly 19 PCR cycles. By in vitro transcription, the isolated mRNA was amplified. One entry per CDR3 protein results from TCRdb running MiXCR on the reads. Of fewer than 90,000 distinct CDR3 sequences listed, under 20% were seen once; the top ten hold about 5.9%. This sample stems from a study of low-dose radiotherapy and immunotherapy resistance in tumors. At the level of the study: A dose of 0.5 Gy per fraction was delivered to Cohort 1 every 2 weeks, for a total of 6.5 Gy. Each fraction given to Cohort 2 every two weeks delivered 1 Gy, and the total reached 13 Gy over 26 weeks. Intravenous ipilimumab 1 mg/kg every six weeks was given with nivolumab 240 mg every two weeks.

The sequencing here drew on PBMCs, taken before treatment. This clonotype was sampled from a male donor with prostate cancer. The gene calls are TRBV5-6 and TRBJ2-3; no firm D call. The CDR3: CASSLTQGRVWADTQYF. The CDR3 nucleotides read TGTGCCAGCAGCCTTACACAAGGAAGGGTTTGGGCAGATACGCAGTATTTT. Based on the CDR3 plus reference TRBV5-6 and TRBJ2-3, the full variable domain is DAGVTQSPTHLIKTRGQQVTLRCSPKSGHDTVSWYQQALGQGPQFIFQYYEEEERQRGNFPDRFSGHQFPNYSSELNVNALLLGDSALYLCASSLTQGRVWADTQYFGPGTRLTVL.